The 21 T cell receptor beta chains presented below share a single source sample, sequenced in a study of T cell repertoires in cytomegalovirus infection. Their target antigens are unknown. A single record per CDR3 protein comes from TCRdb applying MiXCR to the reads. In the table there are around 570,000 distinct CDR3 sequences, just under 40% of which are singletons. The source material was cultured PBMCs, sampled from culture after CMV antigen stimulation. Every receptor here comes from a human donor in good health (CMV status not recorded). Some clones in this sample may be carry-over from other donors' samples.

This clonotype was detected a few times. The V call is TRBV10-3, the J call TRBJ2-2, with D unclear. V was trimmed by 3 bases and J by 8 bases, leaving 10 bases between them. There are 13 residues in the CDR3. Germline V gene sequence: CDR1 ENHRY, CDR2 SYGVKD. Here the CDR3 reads CAISEGYAGELFF. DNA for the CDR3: TGTGCCATCAGTGAAGGTTATGCGGGGGAGCTGTTTTTT.

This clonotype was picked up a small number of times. As DNA, the CDR3 is TGTGCCAGCAGCTTCCCCATCCCAGGAAACACCATATATTTT. This gives the protein CASSFPIPGNTIYF. The J gene is TRBJ1-3, the V gene TRBV7-8; D gene unclear. The CDR3 is 14 residues long. Looked up from germline, CDR1 is SGHVS and CDR2 is FQNEAQ. The V end lost 3 bases, the J end lost 4 bases, and 10 bases lay between the germline ends.

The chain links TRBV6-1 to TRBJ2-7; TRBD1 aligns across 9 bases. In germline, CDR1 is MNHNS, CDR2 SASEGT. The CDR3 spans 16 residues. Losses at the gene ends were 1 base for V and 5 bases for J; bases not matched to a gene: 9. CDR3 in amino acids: CASSEGRDRAFDEQYF. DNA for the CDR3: TGTGCCAGCAGTGAAGGTAGGGACAGGGCTTTCGACGAGCAGTACTTC.

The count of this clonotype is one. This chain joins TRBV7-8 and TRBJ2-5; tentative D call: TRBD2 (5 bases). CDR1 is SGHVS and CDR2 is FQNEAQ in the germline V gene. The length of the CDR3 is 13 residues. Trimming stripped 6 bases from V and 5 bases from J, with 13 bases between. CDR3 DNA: TGTGCCAGCAGGGGTAGCGCGGTGGAGACCCAGTACTTC. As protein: CASRGSAVETQYF.

The CDR3 protein is CASIESSNQPQHF. DNA for the CDR3: TGTGCCAGCATAGAAAGCAGCAATCAGCCCCAGCATTTT. The V gene is TRBV28, the J gene TRBJ1-5; no clear D gene. Trimming pared 7 bases from V and 1 base from J, leaving 8 bases between. In germline, CDR1 is MDHEN, CDR2 SYDVKM. CDR3 size: 13 residues. Full variable domain (outside the CDR3, taken from reference TRBV28 and TRBJ1-5): DVKVTQSSRYLVKRTGEKVFLECVQDMDHENMFWYRQDPGLGLRLIYFSYDVKMKEKGDIPEGYSVSREKKERFSLILESASTNQTSMYLCASIESSNQPQHFGDGTRLSIL.

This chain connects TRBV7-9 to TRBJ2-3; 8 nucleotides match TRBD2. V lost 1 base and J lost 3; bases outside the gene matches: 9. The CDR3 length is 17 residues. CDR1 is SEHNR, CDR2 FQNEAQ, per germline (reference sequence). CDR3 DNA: TGTGCCAGCAGCTTAGATTCGGATAGCGGGATTACAGATACGCAGTATTTT. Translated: CASSLDSDSGITDTQYF.

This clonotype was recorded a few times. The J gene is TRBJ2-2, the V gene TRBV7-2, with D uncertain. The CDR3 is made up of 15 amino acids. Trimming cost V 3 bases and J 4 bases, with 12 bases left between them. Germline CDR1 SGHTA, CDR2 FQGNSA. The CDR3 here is CASSFNSMGTGELFF. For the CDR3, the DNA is TGTGCCAGCAGCTTTAATAGCATGGGCACCGGGGAGCTGTTTTTT. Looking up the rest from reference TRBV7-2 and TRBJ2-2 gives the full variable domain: GAGVSQSPSNKVTEKGKDVELRCDPISGHTALYWYRQSLGQGLEFLIYFQGNSAPDKSGLPSDRFSAERTGGSVSTLTIQRTQQEDSAVYLCASSFNSMGTGELFFGEGSRLTVL.

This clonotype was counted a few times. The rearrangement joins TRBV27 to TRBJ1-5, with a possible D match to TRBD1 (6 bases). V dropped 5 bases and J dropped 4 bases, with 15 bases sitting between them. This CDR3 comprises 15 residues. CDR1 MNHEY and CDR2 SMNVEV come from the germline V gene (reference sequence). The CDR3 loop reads CASSPQGWGNQPQHF. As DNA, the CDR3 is TGTGCCAGCAGTCCACAGGGCTGGGGTAATCAGCCCCAGCATTTT.

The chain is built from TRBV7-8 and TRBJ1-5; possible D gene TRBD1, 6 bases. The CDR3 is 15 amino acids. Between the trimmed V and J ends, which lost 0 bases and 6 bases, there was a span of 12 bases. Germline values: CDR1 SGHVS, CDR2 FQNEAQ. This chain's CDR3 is CASSLAAGASQPQHF. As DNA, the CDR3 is TGTGCCAGCAGCTTAGCGGCAGGGGCGAGTCAGCCCCAGCATTTT.

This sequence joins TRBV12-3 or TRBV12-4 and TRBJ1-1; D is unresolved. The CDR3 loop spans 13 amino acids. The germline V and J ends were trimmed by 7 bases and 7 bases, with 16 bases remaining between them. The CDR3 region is CASKPQSWSEAFF. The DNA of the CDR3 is TGTGCCAGCAAACCACAGAGTTGGAGTGAAGCTTTCTTT.

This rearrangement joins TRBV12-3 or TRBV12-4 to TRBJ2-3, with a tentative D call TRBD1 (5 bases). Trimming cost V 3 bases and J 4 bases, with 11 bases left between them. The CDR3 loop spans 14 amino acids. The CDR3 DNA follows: TGTGCCAGCAGTTTTTCAGGGATTGCAGATACGCAGTATTTT. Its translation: CASSFSGIADTQYF.

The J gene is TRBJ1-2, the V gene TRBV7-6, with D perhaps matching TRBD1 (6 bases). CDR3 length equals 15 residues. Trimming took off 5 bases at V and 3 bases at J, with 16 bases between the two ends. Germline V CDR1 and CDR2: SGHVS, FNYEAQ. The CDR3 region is CASSPGGGPDYGYTF. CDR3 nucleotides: TGTGCCAGCAGCCCGGGGGGGGGCCCAGACTATGGCTACACCTTC.

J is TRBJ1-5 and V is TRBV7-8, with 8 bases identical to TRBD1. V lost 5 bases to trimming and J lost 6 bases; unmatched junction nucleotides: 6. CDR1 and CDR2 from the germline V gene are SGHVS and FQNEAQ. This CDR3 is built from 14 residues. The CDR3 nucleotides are TGTGCCAGCAGCAGGGACAGGTTAAGTCAGCCCCAGCATTTT. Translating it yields CASSRDRLSQPQHF.

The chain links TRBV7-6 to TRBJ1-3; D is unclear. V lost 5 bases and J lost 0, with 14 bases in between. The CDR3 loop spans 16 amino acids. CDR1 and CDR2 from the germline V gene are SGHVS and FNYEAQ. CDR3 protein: CASSPDTAASGNTIYF. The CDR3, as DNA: TGTGCCAGCAGCCCCGATACGGCTGCCTCTGGAAACACCATATATTTT.

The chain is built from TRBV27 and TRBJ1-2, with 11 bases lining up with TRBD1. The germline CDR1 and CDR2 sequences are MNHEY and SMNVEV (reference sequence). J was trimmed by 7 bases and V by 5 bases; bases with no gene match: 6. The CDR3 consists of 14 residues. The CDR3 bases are TGTGCCAGCAGTCCTCGGACAGGGGGCCTTGGCTACACCTTC. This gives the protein CASSPRTGGLGYTF.

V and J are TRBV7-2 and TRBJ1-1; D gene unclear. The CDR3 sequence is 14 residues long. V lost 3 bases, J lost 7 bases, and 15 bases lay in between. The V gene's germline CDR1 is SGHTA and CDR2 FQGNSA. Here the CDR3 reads CASSLASREDEAFF. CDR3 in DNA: TGTGCCAGCAGCTTGGCCTCTAGAGAGGATGAAGCTTTCTTT.

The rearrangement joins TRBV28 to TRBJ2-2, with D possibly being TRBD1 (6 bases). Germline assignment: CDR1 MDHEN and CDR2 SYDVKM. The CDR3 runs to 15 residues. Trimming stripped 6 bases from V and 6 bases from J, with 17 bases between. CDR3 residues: CASRVPGQSSGELFF. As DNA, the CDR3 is TGTGCCAGCAGGGTACCGGGACAATCATCCGGGGAGCTGTTTTTT.

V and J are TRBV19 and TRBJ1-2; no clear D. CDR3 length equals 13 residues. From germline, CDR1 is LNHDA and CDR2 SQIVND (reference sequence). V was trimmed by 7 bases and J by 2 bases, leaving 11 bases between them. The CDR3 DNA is TGTGCCAGTACCAAGGGAGGAAACTATGGCTACACCTTC. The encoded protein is CASTKGGNYGYTF. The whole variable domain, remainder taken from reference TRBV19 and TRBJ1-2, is DGGITQSPKYLFRKEGQNVTLSCEQNLNHDAMYWYRQDPGQGLRLIYYSQIVNDFQKGDIAEGYSVSREKKESFPLTVTSAQKNPTAFYLCASTKGGNYGYTFGSGTRLTVV.

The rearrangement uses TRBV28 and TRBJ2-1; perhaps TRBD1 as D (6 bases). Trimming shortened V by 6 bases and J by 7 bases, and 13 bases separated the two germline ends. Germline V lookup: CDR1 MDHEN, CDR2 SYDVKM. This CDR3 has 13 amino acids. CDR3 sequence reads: CASRSQGWNEQFF. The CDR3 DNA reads TGTGCCAGCAGATCACAGGGATGGAATGAGCAGTTCTTC.

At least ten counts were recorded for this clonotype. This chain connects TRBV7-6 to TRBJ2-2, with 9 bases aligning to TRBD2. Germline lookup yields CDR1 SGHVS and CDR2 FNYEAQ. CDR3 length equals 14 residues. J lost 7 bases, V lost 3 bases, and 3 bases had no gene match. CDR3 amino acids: CASSFSGSRGELFF. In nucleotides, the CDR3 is TGTGCCAGCAGCTTTAGCGGGAGTCGCGGGGAGCTGTTTTTT.

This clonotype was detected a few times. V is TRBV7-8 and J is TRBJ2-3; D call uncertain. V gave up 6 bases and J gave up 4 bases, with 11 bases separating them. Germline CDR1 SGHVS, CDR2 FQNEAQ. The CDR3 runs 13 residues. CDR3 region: CASRRSDPDTQYF. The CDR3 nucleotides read TGTGCCAGCAGGCGATCGGACCCAGATACGCAGTATTTT. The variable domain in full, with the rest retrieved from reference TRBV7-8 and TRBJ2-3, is GAGVSQSPRYKVAKRGQDVALRCDPISGHVSLFWYQQALGQGPEFLTYFQNEAQLDKSGLPSDRFFAERPEGSVSTLKIQRTQQEDSAVYLCASRRSDPDTQYFGPGTRLTVL.